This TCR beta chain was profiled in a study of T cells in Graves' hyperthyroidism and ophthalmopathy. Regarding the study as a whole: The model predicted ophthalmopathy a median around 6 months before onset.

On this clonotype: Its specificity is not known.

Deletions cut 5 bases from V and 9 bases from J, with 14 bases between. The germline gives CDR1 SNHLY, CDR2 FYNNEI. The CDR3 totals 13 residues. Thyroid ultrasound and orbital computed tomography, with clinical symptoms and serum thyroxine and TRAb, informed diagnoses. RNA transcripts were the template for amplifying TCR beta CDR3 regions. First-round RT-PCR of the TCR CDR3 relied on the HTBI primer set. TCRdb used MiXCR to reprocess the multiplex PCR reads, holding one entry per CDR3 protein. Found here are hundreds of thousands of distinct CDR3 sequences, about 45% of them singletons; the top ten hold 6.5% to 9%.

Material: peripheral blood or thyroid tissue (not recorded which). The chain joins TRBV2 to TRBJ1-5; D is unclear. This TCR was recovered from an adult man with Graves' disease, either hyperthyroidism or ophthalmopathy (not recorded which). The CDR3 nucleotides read TGTGCCAGCAGTTTAGTCACCTATGGGCCCCAGCATTTT. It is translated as CASSLVTYGPQHF. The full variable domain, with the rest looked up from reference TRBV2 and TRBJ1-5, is EPEVTQTPSHQVTQMGQEVILRCVPISNHLYFYWYRQILGQKVEFLVSFYNNEISEKSEIFDDQFSVERPDGSNFTLKIRSTKLEDSAMYFCASSLVTYGPQHFGDGTRLSIL.